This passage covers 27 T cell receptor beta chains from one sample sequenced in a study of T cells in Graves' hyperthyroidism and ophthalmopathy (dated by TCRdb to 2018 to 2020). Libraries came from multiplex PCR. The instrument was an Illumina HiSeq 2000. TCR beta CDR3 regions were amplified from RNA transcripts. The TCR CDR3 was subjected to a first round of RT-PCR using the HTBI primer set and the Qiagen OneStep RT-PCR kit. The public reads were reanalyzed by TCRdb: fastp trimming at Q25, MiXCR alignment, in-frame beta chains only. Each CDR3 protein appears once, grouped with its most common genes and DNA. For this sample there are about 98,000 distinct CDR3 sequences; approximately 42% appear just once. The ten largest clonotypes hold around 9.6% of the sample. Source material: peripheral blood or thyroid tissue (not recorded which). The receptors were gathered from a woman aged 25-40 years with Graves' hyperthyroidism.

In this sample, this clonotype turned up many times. The CDR3 DNA reads TGTGCCTGGAGTACCTCCTGGGGTGGCTACACCTTC. Translated, it gives CAWSTSWGGYTF. The chain joins TRBV30 to TRBJ1-2; D remains ambiguous. Germline CDR1 and CDR2: GTSNPN and SVGIG (reference sequence). The CDR3 consists of 12 residues. Between the trimmed V and J ends, which lost 2 bases and 7 bases, there was a span of 11 bases.

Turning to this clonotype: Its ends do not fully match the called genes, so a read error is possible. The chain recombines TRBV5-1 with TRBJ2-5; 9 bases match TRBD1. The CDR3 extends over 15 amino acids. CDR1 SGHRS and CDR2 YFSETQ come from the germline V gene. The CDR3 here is CASSFTPGQGETQYF. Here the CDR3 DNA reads TGTGCCAGCAGCTTTACCCCGGGACAGGGTGAGACCCAGTACTTC.

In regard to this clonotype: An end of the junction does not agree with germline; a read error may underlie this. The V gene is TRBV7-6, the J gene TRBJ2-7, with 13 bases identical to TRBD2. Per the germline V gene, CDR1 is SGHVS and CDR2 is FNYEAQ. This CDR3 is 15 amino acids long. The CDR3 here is CAISRTSGSSYGQYF. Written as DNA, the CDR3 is TGTGCCATCAGCAGGACTAGCGGGAGCTCCTACGGGCAGTACTTC.

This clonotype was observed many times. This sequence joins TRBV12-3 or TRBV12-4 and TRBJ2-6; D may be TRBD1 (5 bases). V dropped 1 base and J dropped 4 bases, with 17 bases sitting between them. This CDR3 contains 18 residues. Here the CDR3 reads CASSLVIGRGLGANVLTF. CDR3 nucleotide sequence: TGTGCCAGCAGTTTAGTTATTGGAAGGGGTTTGGGGGCCAACGTCCTGACTTTC.

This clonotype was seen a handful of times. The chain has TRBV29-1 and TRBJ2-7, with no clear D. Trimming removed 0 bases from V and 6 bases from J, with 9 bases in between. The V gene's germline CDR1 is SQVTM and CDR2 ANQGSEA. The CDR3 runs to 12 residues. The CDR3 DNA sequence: TGCAGCGTTGAAGATAAACCCCTCGAGCAGTACTTC. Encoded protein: CSVEDKPLEQYF.

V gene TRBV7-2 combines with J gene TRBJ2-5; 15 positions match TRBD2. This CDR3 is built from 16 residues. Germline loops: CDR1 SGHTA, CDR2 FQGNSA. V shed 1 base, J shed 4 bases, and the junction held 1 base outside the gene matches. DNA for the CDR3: TGTGCCAGCAGCTTAGGGGGACTAGCGGGAGGAGAGACCCAGTACTTC. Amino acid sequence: CASSLGGLAGGETQYF.

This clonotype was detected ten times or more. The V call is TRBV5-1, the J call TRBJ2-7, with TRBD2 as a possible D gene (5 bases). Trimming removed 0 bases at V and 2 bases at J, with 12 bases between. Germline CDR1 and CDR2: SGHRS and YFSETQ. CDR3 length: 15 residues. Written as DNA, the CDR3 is TGCGCCAGCAGCTTGGGGGCTAGCAAACCCTACGAGCAGTACTTC. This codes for CASSLGASKPYEQYF.

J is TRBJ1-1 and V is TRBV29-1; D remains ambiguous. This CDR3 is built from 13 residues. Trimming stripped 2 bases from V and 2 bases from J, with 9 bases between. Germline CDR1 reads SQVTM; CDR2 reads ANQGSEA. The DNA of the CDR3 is TGCAGCGTTGAAACGTTCGGAAACACTGAAGCTTTCTTT. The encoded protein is CSVETFGNTEAFF.

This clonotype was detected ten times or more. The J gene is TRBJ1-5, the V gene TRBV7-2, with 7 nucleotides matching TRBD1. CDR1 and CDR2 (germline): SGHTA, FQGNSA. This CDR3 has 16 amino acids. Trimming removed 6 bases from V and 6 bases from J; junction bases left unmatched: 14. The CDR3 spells CASSFPERGLGQPQHF. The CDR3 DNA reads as TGTGCCAGCAGTTTCCCTGAGAGGGGGCTCGGTCAGCCCCAGCATTTT.

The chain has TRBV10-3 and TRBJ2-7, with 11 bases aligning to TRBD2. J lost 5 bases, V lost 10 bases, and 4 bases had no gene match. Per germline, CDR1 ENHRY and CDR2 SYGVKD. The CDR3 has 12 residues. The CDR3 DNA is TGTGCCACCACTAGCGGGAGTGACGAGCAGTACTTC. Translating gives CATTSGSDEQYF.

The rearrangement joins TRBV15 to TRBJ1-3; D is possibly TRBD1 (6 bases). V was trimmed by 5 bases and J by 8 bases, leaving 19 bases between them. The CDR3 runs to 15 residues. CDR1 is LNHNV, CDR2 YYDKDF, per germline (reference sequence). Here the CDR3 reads CATSPRWGAGHTIYF. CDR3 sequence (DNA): TGTGCCACCAGCCCGAGATGGGGGGCGGGGCACACCATATATTTT.

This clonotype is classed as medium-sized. CDR3 residues: CASSLFAGVEKLFF. CDR3 coding DNA: TGTGCCAGCAGCTTATTCGCAGGAGTTGAAAAACTGTTTTTT. V usage is TRBV7-6 and J usage is TRBJ1-4, with no clear D. Germline lookup yields CDR1 SGHVS and CDR2 FNYEAQ. The CDR3 has 14 amino acids. V gave up 2 bases and J gave up 7 bases, with 11 bases separating them.

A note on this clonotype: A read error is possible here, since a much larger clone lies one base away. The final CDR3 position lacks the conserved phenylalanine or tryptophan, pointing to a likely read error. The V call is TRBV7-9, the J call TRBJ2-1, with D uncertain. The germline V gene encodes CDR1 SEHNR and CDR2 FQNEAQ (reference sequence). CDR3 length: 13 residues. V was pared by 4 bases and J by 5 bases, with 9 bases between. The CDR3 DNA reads TGTGCCAGCAGCTCCCGTTCCAACAATGAGCAGTTCCTC. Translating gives CASSSRSNNEQFL.

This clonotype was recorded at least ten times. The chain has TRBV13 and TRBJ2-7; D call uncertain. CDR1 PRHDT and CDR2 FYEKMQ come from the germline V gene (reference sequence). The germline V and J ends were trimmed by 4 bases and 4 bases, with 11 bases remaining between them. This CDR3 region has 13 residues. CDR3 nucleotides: TGTGCCAGCAGCTCCCTGATTAATTACGAGCAGTACTTC. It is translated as CASSSLINYEQYF.

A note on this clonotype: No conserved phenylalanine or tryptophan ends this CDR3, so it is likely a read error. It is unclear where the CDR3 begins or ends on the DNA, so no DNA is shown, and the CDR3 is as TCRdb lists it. The CDR3 spells CASSAEGSP. This chain links TRBV5-5 with TRBJ2-2; the table gives TRBD1 as D, unverified against the DNA. Germline CDR1 is SGHKS and CDR2 is YYEKEE (reference sequence). Ends included, the CDR3 has 9 residues.

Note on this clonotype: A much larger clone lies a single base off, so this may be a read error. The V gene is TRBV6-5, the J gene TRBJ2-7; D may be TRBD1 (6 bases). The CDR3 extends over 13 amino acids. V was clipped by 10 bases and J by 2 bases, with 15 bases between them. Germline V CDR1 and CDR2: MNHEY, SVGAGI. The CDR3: CANINRVTYEQYF. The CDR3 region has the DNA TGTGCCAACATAAACAGGGTAACCTACGAGCAGTACTTC.

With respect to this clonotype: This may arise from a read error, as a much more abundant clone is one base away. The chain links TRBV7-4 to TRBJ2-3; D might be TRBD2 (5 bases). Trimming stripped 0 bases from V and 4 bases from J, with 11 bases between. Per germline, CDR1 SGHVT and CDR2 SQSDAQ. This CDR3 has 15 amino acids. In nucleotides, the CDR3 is TGTGCCAGCAGCTTAGCGCCGGGGTCGGCAGATACGCAGTATTTT. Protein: CASSLAPGSADTQYF.

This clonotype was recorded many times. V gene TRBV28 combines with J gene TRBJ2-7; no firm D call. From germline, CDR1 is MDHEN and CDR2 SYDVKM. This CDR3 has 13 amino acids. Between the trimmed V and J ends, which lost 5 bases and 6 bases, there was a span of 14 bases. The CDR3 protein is CASSRRTSSEQYF. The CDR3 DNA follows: TGTGCCAGCAGTCGGCGGACCTCGAGCGAGCAGTACTTC.

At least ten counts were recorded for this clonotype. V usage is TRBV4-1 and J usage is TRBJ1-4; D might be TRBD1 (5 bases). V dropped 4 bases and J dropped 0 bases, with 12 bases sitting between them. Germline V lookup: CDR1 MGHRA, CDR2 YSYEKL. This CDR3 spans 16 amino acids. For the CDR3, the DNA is TGCGCCAGCAGCCCACGTCGACAGACAACTAATGAAAAACTGTTTTTT. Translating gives CASSPRRQTTNEKLFF.

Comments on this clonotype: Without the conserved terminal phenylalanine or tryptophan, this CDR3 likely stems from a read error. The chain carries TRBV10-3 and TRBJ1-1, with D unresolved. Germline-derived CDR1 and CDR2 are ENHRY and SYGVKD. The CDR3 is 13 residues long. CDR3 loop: CATESFMNTEAFL. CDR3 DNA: TGTGCCACCGAATCTTTCATGAACACCGAAGCTTTCCTT.

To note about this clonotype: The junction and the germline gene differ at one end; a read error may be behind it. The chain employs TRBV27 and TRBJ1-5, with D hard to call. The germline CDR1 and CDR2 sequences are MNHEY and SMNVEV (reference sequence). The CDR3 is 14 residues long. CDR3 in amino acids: CASNARAQLQPQHF. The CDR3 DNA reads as TGTGCCAGCAACGCACGGGCCCAACTTCAGCCCCAGCATTTC.

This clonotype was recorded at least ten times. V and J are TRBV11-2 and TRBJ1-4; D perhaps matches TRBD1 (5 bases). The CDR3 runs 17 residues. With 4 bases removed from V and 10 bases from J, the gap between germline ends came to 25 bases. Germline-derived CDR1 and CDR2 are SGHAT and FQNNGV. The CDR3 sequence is CASSSVTWTPEFGKLFF. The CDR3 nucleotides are TGTGCCAGCAGCTCGGTGACATGGACACCCGAATTTGGAAAACTGTTTTTT.

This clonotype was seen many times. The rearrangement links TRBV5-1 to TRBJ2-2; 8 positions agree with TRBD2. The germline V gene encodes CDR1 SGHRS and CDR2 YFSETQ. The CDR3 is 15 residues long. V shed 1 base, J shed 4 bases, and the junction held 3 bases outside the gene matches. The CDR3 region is CASSLKLAGTGELFF. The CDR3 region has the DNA TGCGCCAGCAGCTTGAAGCTAGCGGGCACCGGGGAGCTGTTTTTT.

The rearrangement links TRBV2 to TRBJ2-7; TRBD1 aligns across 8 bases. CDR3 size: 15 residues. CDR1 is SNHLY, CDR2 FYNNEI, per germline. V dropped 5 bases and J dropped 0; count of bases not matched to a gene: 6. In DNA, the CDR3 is TGTGCCAGCAGTTCCGACAGGGGATACTCCTACGAGCAGTACTTC. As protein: CASSSDRGYSYEQYF. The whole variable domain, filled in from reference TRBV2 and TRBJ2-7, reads EPEVTQTPSHQVTQMGQEVILRCVPISNHLYFYWYRQILGQKVEFLVSFYNNEISEKSEIFDDQFSVERPDGSNFTLKIRSTKLEDSAMYFCASSSDRGYSYEQYFGPGTRLTVT.

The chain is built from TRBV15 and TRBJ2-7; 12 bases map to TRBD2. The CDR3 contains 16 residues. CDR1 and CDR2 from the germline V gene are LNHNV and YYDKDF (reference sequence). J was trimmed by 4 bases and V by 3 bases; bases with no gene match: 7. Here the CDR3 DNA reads TGTGCCACCAGCAGCGGATGGACTAGCGGGACTTACGAGCAGTACTTC. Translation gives CATSSGWTSGTYEQYF. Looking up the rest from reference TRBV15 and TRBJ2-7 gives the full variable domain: DAMVIQNPRYQVTQFGKPVTLSCSQTLNHNVMYWYQQKSSQAPKLLFHYYDKDFNNEADTPDNFQSRRPNTSFCFLDIRSPGLGDTAMYLCATSSGWTSGTYEQYFGPGTRLTVT.

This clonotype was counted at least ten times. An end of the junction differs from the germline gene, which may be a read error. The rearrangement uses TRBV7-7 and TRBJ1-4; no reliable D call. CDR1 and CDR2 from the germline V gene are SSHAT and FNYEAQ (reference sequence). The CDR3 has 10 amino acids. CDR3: CASSLAKLFF. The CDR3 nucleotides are TGTGCTAGCAGTTTGGCAAAACTGTTTTTT.

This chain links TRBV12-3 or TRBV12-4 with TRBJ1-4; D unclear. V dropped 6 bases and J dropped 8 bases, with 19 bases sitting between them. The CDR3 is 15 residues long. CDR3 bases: TGTGCCAGCAGCGTTGGACTAGATCACTACGAAAAACTGTTTTTT. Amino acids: CASSVGLDHYEKLFF.